One and the same sample provided the 31 T cell receptor beta chains below, sequenced in a study of control samples from healthy donors and cancer patients. Profiled with immunoSEQ multiplex PCR; TCRdb holds only in-frame clones, not every one. The table shows 100,000 to 150,000 clones, with over 85% occurring only once. Sequencing input: blood. Receptor source: a man aged 18 to 30 in good health.

The rearrangement links TRBV7-6 to TRBJ2-1; D remains unclear. Germline CDR1 is SGHVS and CDR2 is FNYEAQ. CDR3 size: 15 residues. V lost 5 bases, J lost 6 bases, and 17 bases lay in between. CDR3 in amino acids: CASSTIKGKGNEQFF. CDR3 sequence (DNA): TGTGCCAGCAGCACAATCAAGGGAAAAGGCAATGAGCAGTTCTTC. Using reference TRBV7-6 and TRBJ2-1 for the parts outside the CDR3, the full variable domain is GAGVSQSPRYKVTKRGQDVALRCDPISGHVSLYWYRQALGQGPEFLTYFNYEAQQDKSGLPNDRFSAERPEGSISTLTIQRTEQRDSAMYRCASSTIKGKGNEQFFGPGTRLTVL.

This chain uses TRBV6-5 with TRBJ2-7; TRBD2 matches at 10 bases. There are 14 residues in the CDR3. V lost 7 bases and J lost 7; bases outside the gene matches: 10. Looked up from germline, CDR1 is MNHEY and CDR2 is SVGAGI. The CDR3: CASKDGLAADEQYF. In DNA form, the CDR3 reads TGTGCCAGCAAAGACGGACTAGCGGCTGATGAGCAGTACTTC.

This sequence joins TRBV6-2 or TRBV6-3 and TRBJ2-1; D may be TRBD1 (6 bases). Looked up from germline, CDR1 is MNHEY and CDR2 is SVGEGT. The CDR3 runs to 17 residues. Trimming removed 6 bases from V and 4 bases from J, with 22 bases in between. Written as DNA, the CDR3 is TGTGCCAGCAGCATTACAGGGTGGGGCCTCCCATACAATGAGCAGTTCTTC. This translates into CASSITGWGLPYNEQFF.

V is TRBV5-4 and J is TRBJ2-1; TRBD1 matches 7 bases. This CDR3 spans 15 amino acids. V shed 4 bases, J shed 0 bases, and the junction held 4 bases outside the gene matches. Looked up from germline, CDR1 is SGHNT and CDR2 is YYREEE (reference sequence). CDR3 DNA: TGTGCCAGCAGCCCACAGGGGTCCTCCTACAATGAGCAGTTCTTC. This codes for CASSPQGSSYNEQFF.

The chain employs TRBV11-2 and TRBJ2-2; 7 nucleotides match TRBD1. This CDR3 has 15 residues. V shed 2 bases, J shed 7 bases, and the junction held 7 bases outside the gene matches. Germline assignment: CDR1 SGHAT and CDR2 FQNNGV. The CDR3 region is CASSLRGQVDGELFF. In nucleotides, the CDR3 is TGTGCCAGCAGCTTAAGGGGGCAGGTTGACGGGGAGCTGTTTTTT.

The V call is TRBV7-9, the J call TRBJ2-3, with a weak D call TRBD1 (6 bases). The CDR3 is 15 residues long. The germline CDR1 and CDR2 sequences are SEHNR and FQNEAQ (reference sequence). V lost 2 bases and J lost 2, with 11 bases in between. The CDR3: CASSLMGAYTDTQYF. In nucleotides, the CDR3 is TGTGCCAGCAGCTTAATGGGGGCCTACACAGATACGCAGTATTTT.

The chain is built from TRBV11-2 and TRBJ2-7; D is undetermined. The V and J ends lost 5 bases and 3 bases respectively, with 14 bases between them. Looked up from germline, CDR1 is SGHAT and CDR2 is FQNNGV. The CDR3 spans 14 residues. The CDR3 nucleotides read TGTGCCAGCAGCGACCGGACGGGCTTCTACGAGCAGTACTTC. Protein: CASSDRTGFYEQYF.

This clone appeared a single time. The chain joins TRBV11-3 to TRBJ2-7; no firm D call. Germline CDR1 is SGHNT and CDR2 is YENEEA. The CDR3 contains 12 residues. V gave up 5 bases and J gave up 3 bases, with 8 bases separating them. In nucleotides, the CDR3 is TGTGCCAGCAGCGCGGACCGCTACGAGCAGTACTTC. Amino acid sequence: CASSADRYEQYF.

This clone came up a few times. This sequence joins TRBV29-1 and TRBJ2-1; 7 nucleotides match TRBD1. CDR3 length: 12 residues. Germline V gives CDR1 SQVTM, CDR2 ANQGSEA. The junction had 4 bases not matched to a gene; V was cut back by 2 bases and J by 9 bases. CDR3 in amino acids: CSVETGAPEQFF. The CDR3 DNA reads TGCAGCGTTGAAACAGGGGCGCCTGAGCAGTTCTTC.

This rearrangement joins TRBV9 to TRBJ2-3; possibly TRBD1 or TRBD2 for D (5 bases each). The CDR3 has 14 residues. V was clipped by 1 base and J by 4 bases, with 10 bases between them. The germline CDR1 and CDR2 sequences are SGDLS and YYNGEE. The CDR3 DNA follows: TGTGCCAGCAGCGTAACCCCGGGGCCAGATACGCAGTATTTT. Its protein is CASSVTPGPDTQYF.

The V and J genes are TRBV11-2 and TRBJ2-5; 7 bases fit TRBD1. Germline V gene sequence: CDR1 SGHAT, CDR2 FQNNGV. The CDR3 is made up of 16 amino acids. V lost 5 bases and J lost 1; bases outside the gene matches: 10. CDR3 coding DNA: TGTGCCAGCAGCCCCAGACAGGGTGGGTTCCAAGAGACCCAGTACTTC. Protein sequence: CASSPRQGGFQETQYF.

This clone came up once. V and J are TRBV7-9 and TRBJ1-4; unclear D gene. CDR1 and CDR2 (germline): SEHNR, FQNEAQ (reference sequence). Trimming took off 5 bases at V and 5 bases at J, with 15 bases between the two ends. The length of the CDR3 is 15 residues. CDR3: CASSVGPSLNEKLFF. CDR3 sequence (DNA): TGTGCCAGCAGCGTCGGGCCTTCTTTGAATGAAAAACTGTTTTTT. The whole variable domain, filled in from reference TRBV7-9 and TRBJ1-4, reads DTGVSQNPRHKITKRGQNVTFRCDPISEHNRLYWYRQTLGQGPEFLTYFQNEAQLEKSRLLSDRFSAERPKGSFSTLEIQRTEQGDSAMYLCASSVGPSLNEKLFFGSGTQLSVL.

This chain connects TRBV9 to TRBJ2-7; the match to TRBD1 covers 8 bases. Per the germline V gene, CDR1 is SGDLS and CDR2 is YYNGEE. The CDR3 is 12 residues long. J gave up 4 bases and V 3 bases, and 0 bases lay outside the gene matches. In nucleotides, the CDR3 is TGTGCCAGCAGCGGACAGGGGTACGAGCAGTACTTC. It yields the protein CASSGQGYEQYF.

The chain employs TRBV2 and TRBJ1-6; D call uncertain. The CDR3 sequence is 13 residues long. V lost 7 bases and J 1 base, leaving 5 bases between the germline ends. The germline V gene has CDR1 SNHLY and CDR2 FYNNEI. The CDR3 DNA reads as TGTGCCAGCAAGGTGTCCTATAATTCACCCCTCCACTTT. Translating it yields CASKVSYNSPLHF.

This sequence joins TRBV19 and TRBJ1-2; possible D gene TRBD1, 5 bases. CDR1 and CDR2 from the germline V gene are LNHDA and SQIVND (reference sequence). The V end was cut by 5 bases, the J end by 4 bases, with 20 bases between. The CDR3 totals 16 residues. The CDR3 is CASSLRTAGRGYGYTF. CDR3 DNA: TGTGCCAGTAGTTTACGGACTGCAGGGCGGGGCTATGGCTACACCTTC.

The chain links TRBV28 to TRBJ1-6, with 7 bases lining up with TRBD1. CDR3 size: 15 residues. V dropped 6 bases and J dropped 5; count of bases not matched to a gene: 7. CDR1 and CDR2 from the germline V gene are MDHEN and SYDVKM. CDR3 nucleotides: TGTGCCAGCAGCCCCTCTGACAGGGATAATTCACCCCTCCACTTT. Its translation is CASSPSDRDNSPLHF.

This rearrangement joins TRBV3-1 (or the pseudogene TRBV3-2) to TRBJ2-5; TRBD2 matches 8 bases. CDR1 is LGHDT and CDR2 is YNNKEL in the germline V gene (reference sequence). V shed 1 base and J 5 bases; nucleotides not matched to a gene: 6. The CDR3 has 15 residues. In nucleotides, the CDR3 is TGTGCCAGCAGCCAAGTCCGGGGGGGAGGCGAGACCCAGTACTTC. Protein: CASSQVRGGGETQYF.

The chain is built from TRBV18 and TRBJ1-4, with a weak D call TRBD1 (5 bases). The CDR3 is 12 residues long. The ends were cut back, 3 bases at V and 6 bases at J, with 5 bases in the middle. Germline V lookup: CDR1 KGHSH, CDR2 LQKENI. The DNA for the CDR3 is TGTGCCAGCTCACCGGGGGATGAAAAACTGTTTTTT. It codes for CASSPGDEKLFF.

V and J are TRBV19 and TRBJ1-5; D ambiguous. The CDR3 contains 11 residues. Germline V gene data show CDR1 as LNHDA and CDR2 as SQIVND (reference sequence). The V and J ends lost 4 bases and 6 bases respectively, with 4 bases between them. The CDR3 DNA follows: TGTGCCAGTAGTAGCGGTCAGCCCCAGCATTTT. It encodes CASSSGQPQHF.

The chain carries TRBV5-1 and TRBJ2-2, with D possibly being TRBD1 (5 bases). CDR3 size: 16 residues. The germline V gene has CDR1 SGHRS and CDR2 YFSETQ. Trimming cost V 0 bases and J 5 bases, with 14 bases left between them. CDR3 protein: CASSLARQGRTGELFF. For the CDR3, the DNA is TGCGCCAGCAGCTTGGCACGGCAGGGAAGAACCGGGGAGCTGTTTTTT.

This chain uses TRBV11-2 with TRBJ1-2; D remains unclear. Germline V gene data show CDR1 as SGHAT and CDR2 as FQNNGV. Trimming took 3 bases from V and 0 from J, leaving 11 bases between them. The CDR3 has 15 residues. Here the CDR3 DNA reads TGTGCCAGCAGCTTCACGGGCCCAGCTAACTATGGCTACACCTTC. Translated, it gives CASSFTGPANYGYTF.

CDR3 in amino acids: CARSLDEALYPNTEAFF. In DNA form, the CDR3 reads TGTGCCAGAAGCTTAGATGAGGCCCTTTACCCGAACACTGAAGCTTTCTTT. The chain carries TRBV7-5 and TRBJ1-1. TRBV7-5 is recorded as a pseudogene. CDR3 length: 17 amino acids.

The V and J genes are TRBV27 and TRBJ2-1; D perhaps matches TRBD2 (6 bases). Germline assignment: CDR1 MNHEY and CDR2 SMNVEV (reference sequence). Trimming removed 8 bases from V and 5 bases from J, with 19 bases in between. CDR3 length equals 15 residues. CDR3 sequence (DNA): TGTGCCAGCGCTAAAACTCGGGGCGGGAACAATGAGCAGTTCTTC. This sequence encodes CASAKTRGGNNEQFF.

The chain is built from TRBV9 and TRBJ2-5; no reliable D call. The V gene lost 0 bases and the J gene lost 1 base, with 4 bases spanning the gap. This CDR3 has 13 residues. Germline CDR1 is SGDLS and CDR2 is YYNGEE. This CDR3 is CASSVAPQETQYF. Written as DNA, the CDR3 is TGTGCCAGCAGCGTAGCACCCCAAGAGACCCAGTACTTC.

The chain has TRBV2 and TRBJ1-3, with D perhaps matching TRBD1 (5 bases). Germline values: CDR1 SNHLY, CDR2 FYNNEI. V lost 6 bases and J lost 4, with 16 bases in between. This CDR3 region has 15 residues. CDR3 nucleotide sequence: TGTGCCAGCAGGACCGACAGACCCCGGGGAAACACCATATATTTT. Encoded protein: CASRTDRPRGNTIYF. Complete variable domain (other parts from reference TRBV2 and TRBJ1-3): EPEVTQTPSHQVTQMGQEVILRCVPISNHLYFYWYRQILGQKVEFLVSFYNNEISEKSEIFDDQFSVERPDGSNFTLKIRSTKLEDSAMYFCASRTDRPRGNTIYFGEGSWLTVV.

The rearrangement uses TRBV14 and TRBJ1-6; 11 nucleotides line up with TRBD1. CDR3 length: 15 amino acids. Germline CDR1 is SGHDN and CDR2 is FVKESK. Unmatched junction bases numbered 4, after V lost 4 bases and J lost 8 bases. CDR3 nucleotide sequence: TGTGCCAGCAGCCGGGCGGGACAGGGGGATTCACCCCTCCACTTT. Its translation: CASSRAGQGDSPLHF.

Details on this clone: The germline gene is not matched at one end of the junction; a read error may be the cause. The chain uses TRBV5-1 and TRBJ2-7, with a tentative D call TRBD2 (7 bases). CDR1 is SGHRS and CDR2 is YFSETQ in the germline V gene. The CDR3 sequence is 15 residues long. CDR3 DNA sequence: TGCGCCAGCAGCCCCGAATTAGGGGGGGTCTACGGGCAGTACTTC. Translation gives CASSPELGGVYGQYF.

The genes are TRBV27 and TRBJ2-7; 8 nucleotides agree with TRBD1. V gave up 4 bases and J gave up 6 bases; unmatched junction bases: 5. Germline V lookup: CDR1 MNHEY, CDR2 SMNVEV (reference sequence). CDR3 length: 13 residues. CDR3 protein: CASSWTGTGEQYF. Written as DNA, the CDR3 is TGTGCCAGCAGTTGGACAGGGACGGGCGAGCAGTACTTC.

Turning to this clone: The same CDR3 can be traced to other DNA sequences in this sample. The chain combines TRBV10-3 with TRBJ1-2; TRBD1 matches 10 bases. Germline assignment: CDR1 ENHRY and CDR2 SYGVKD. This CDR3 is 14 amino acids long. The junction had 2 bases not matched to a gene; V was cut back by 5 bases and J by 2 bases. The CDR3 coding sequence is TGTGCCATCAGTAGGACAGGGGGGAACTATGGCTACACCTTC. The encoded protein is CAISRTGGNYGYTF.

The V call is TRBV19, the J call TRBJ1-1; D is perhaps TRBD1 (6 bases). V shed 6 bases and J shed 3 bases, with 11 bases lying between them. Looked up from germline, CDR1 is LNHDA and CDR2 is SQIVND (reference sequence). The CDR3 contains 13 residues. The CDR3 nucleotides are TGTGCCAGTAGGAAAAACAGGGACACTGAAGCTTTCTTT. Amino acid sequence: CASRKNRDTEAFF.

This chain uses TRBV11-2 with TRBJ2-1, with 13 nucleotides matching TRBD2. This CDR3 region has 16 residues. Germline CDR1 is SGHAT and CDR2 is FQNNGV. V gave up 5 bases and J gave up 5 bases; unmatched junction bases: 6. CDR3 region: CASSPRLAGGHNEQFF. Written as DNA, the CDR3 is TGTGCCAGCAGCCCCCGACTAGCGGGGGGTCACAATGAGCAGTTCTTC. Variable domain in full (rest from reference TRBV11-2 and TRBJ2-1): EAGVAQSPRYKIIEKRQSVAFWCNPISGHATLYWYQQILGQGPKLLIQFQNNGVVDDSQLPKDRFSAERLKGVDSTLKIQPAKLEDSAVYLCASSPRLAGGHNEQFFGPGTRLTVL.